The 21 T cell receptor beta chains below come from one sample, sequenced in a study of T cells in Graves' hyperthyroidism and ophthalmopathy. TCR beta CDR3 sequences were amplified from RNA transcripts. The HTBI set primed first-round TCR CDR3 RT-PCR. A single record per CDR3 protein comes from TCRdb applying MiXCR to the multiplex PCR reads. Altogether nearly 600,000 distinct CDR3 sequences are present, over 11% being singletons, with the ten largest covering more than 5%. Sequencing was carried out using blood. These receptors were obtained from a woman aged 25 to 39 with Graves' hyperthyroidism that later progressed to Graves' ophthalmopathy.

This rearrangement joins TRBV19 to TRBJ1-1; D remains unclear. Germline assignment: CDR1 LNHDA and CDR2 SQIVND (reference sequence). The CDR3 spans 19 residues. Trimming stripped 5 bases from V and 0 bases from J, with 25 bases between. CDR3 DNA sequence: TGTGCCAGTAGTCTTCTGGCCGCAAACAGATACGACATGAACACTGAAGCTTTCTTT. Its translation is CASSLLAANRYDMNTEAFF.

This clonotype was counted at least ten times. The rearrangement joins TRBV7-2 to TRBJ2-3, with TRBD2 matching 8 bases. J was trimmed by 1 base and V by 4 bases; bases with no gene match: 10. The CDR3 covers 17 residues. CDR1 is SGHTA and CDR2 is FQGNSA in the germline V gene. The CDR3 loop is CASSSSGSRKGTDTQYF. The CDR3, as DNA: TGTGCCAGCAGCTCCAGCGGGAGCCGGAAGGGCACAGATACGCAGTATTTT. Full variable domain (outside the CDR3, taken from reference TRBV7-2 and TRBJ2-3): GAGVSQSPSNKVTEKGKDVELRCDPISGHTALYWYRQSLGQGLEFLIYFQGNSAPDKSGLPSDRFSAERTGGSVSTLTIQRTQQEDSAVYLCASSSSGSRKGTDTQYFGPGTRLTVL.

V and J are TRBV6-5 and TRBJ2-7, with D perhaps TRBD2 (6 bases). Germline CDR1 MNHEY, CDR2 SVGAGI. The CDR3 covers 14 residues. Trimming left V 0 bases short and J 5 bases short, with 11 bases between. CDR3 sequence reads: CASSYSREPHEQYF. The CDR3 DNA reads as TGTGCCAGCAGTTACTCGCGGGAACCCCACGAGCAGTACTTC.

This rearrangement joins TRBV2 to TRBJ1-1; D unresolved. From germline, CDR1 is SNHLY and CDR2 FYNNEI. V dropped 8 bases and J dropped 4 bases, with 11 bases sitting between them. The CDR3 runs to 12 residues. The CDR3 DNA sequence: TGTGCCAGCGAGACCCCGGGCACTGAAGCTTTCTTT. This sequence encodes CASETPGTEAFF.

The sample holds a few counts of this clonotype. The CDR3 here is CASRIQGGDTGELFF. The CDR3 DNA reads TGTGCCAGTAGAATACAGGGAGGGGACACCGGGGAGCTGTTTTTT. This sequence joins TRBV19 and TRBJ2-2, with D perhaps TRBD2 (7 bases). Trimming left V 6 bases short and J 3 bases short, with 14 bases between. The CDR3 length is 15 residues. Germline CDR1 reads LNHDA; CDR2 reads SQIVND (reference sequence). Supplemented by reference TRBV19 and TRBJ2-2, the full variable domain reads DGGITQSPKYLFRKEGQNVTLSCEQNLNHDAMYWYRQDPGQGLRLIYYSQIVNDFQKGDIAEGYSVSREKKESFPLTVTSAQKNPTAFYLCASRIQGGDTGELFFGEGSRLTVL.

The CDR3 here is CASSRLEVFF. The CDR3 DNA reads as TGTGCCAGCAGTCGACTAGAAGTTTTCTTC. This chain links TRBV28 with TRBJ2-1, with D possibly matching TRBD2 (6 bases). The CDR3 contains 10 residues. Germline CDR1 MDHEN, CDR2 SYDVKM. V was cut by 5 bases and J by 16 bases, with 12 bases left in between.

This clonotype was seen ten or more times. The chain is built from TRBV13 and TRBJ1-2, with no clear D. Looked up from germline, CDR1 is PRHDT and CDR2 is FYEKMQ (reference sequence). The CDR3 loop spans 14 amino acids. V was cut by 8 bases and J by 0 bases, with 13 bases left in between. The CDR3 is CASGPKTANYGYTF. The CDR3 DNA reads as TGTGCCAGCGGACCAAAGACGGCTAACTATGGCTACACCTTC.

The V and J genes are TRBV6-5 and TRBJ2-5; 14 positions agree with TRBD2. Per the germline V gene, CDR1 is MNHEY and CDR2 is SVGAGI. The CDR3 totals 18 residues. V shed 2 bases and J 4 bases; nucleotides not matched to a gene: 9. The CDR3 sequence is CASSYGGTSGSSGETQYF. The DNA for the CDR3 is TGTGCCAGCAGTTACGGCGGGACTAGCGGGAGTAGTGGAGAGACCCAGTACTTC.

This clonotype has more than one count but fewer than ten. The gene calls are TRBV4-3 and TRBJ2-5, with D possibly TRBD2 on 6 matching bases. CDR3 length: 16 residues. The germline V gene encodes CDR1 LGHNA and CDR2 YSLEER. The V gene lost 0 bases and the J gene lost 5 bases, with 16 bases spanning the gap. The CDR3 DNA sequence: TGCGCCAGCAGCCAAGATATACTAGCCTCATACGAGACCCAGTACTTC. This sequence encodes CASSQDILASYETQYF.

This clonotype came up many times. The chain employs TRBV15 and TRBJ2-2; D gene unclear. The V gene's germline CDR1 is LNHNV and CDR2 YYDKDF (reference sequence). The CDR3 runs 14 residues. Trimming took 0 bases from V and 1 from J, leaving 3 bases between them. CDR3 sequence (DNA): TGTGCCACCAGCAGAGATCGGAACACCGGGGAGCTGTTTTTT. This sequence encodes CATSRDRNTGELFF.

This clonotype was seen at least ten times. The chain employs TRBV12-3 or TRBV12-4 and TRBJ2-5; TRBD2 is a possible D gene (6 bases). This CDR3 is 11 amino acids long. Trimming shortened V by 8 bases and J by 5 bases, and 9 bases separated the two germline ends. The CDR3 loop is CASAGGETQYF. CDR3 coding DNA: TGTGCCAGCGCTGGGGGGGAGACCCAGTACTTC.

Many counts were recorded for this clonotype. V usage is TRBV28 and J usage is TRBJ1-4; unclear D gene. The CDR3 is 12 amino acids. In germline, CDR1 is MDHEN, CDR2 SYDVKM. The V gene lost 7 bases and the J gene lost 2 bases, with 5 bases spanning the gap. The CDR3 sequence: CASKSTNEKLFF. CDR3 DNA sequence: TGTGCCAGCAAGTCGACTAATGAAAAACTGTTTTTT. Using reference TRBV28 and TRBJ1-4 for the parts outside the CDR3, the full variable domain is DVKVTQSSRYLVKRTGEKVFLECVQDMDHENMFWYRQDPGLGLRLIYFSYDVKMKEKGDIPEGYSVSREKKERFSLILESASTNQTSMYLCASKSTNEKLFFGSGTQLSVL.

Many counts were recorded for this clonotype. The chain is built from TRBV27 and TRBJ2-1; tentative D call: TRBD2 (6 bases). The V end lost 6 bases, the J end lost 7 bases, and 22 bases lay between the germline ends. CDR3 length: 16 amino acids. Germline V lookup: CDR1 MNHEY, CDR2 SMNVEV (reference sequence). This chain's CDR3 is CASSPGRRGGGNEQFF. The CDR3 bases are TGTGCCAGCAGCCCCGGGCGGCGGGGTGGCGGGAATGAGCAGTTCTTC.

This clonotype was detected only a few times. One base away lies a much larger clone, so this may be a sequencing read error. This sequence joins TRBV7-6 and TRBJ2-1; possibly TRBD1 or TRBD2 for D (6 bases each). The germline V gene encodes CDR1 SGHVS and CDR2 FNYEAQ. The CDR3 extends over 12 amino acids. V was trimmed by 2 bases and J by 8 bases, leaving 7 bases between them. CDR3 bases: TGTGCCAGCAGCTTACGGGGGCATGAGCAGTTCTTC. Its translation: CASSLRGHEQFF. Full variable domain (outside the CDR3, taken from reference TRBV7-6 and TRBJ2-1): GAGVSQSPRYKVTKRGQDVALRCDPISGHVSLYWYRQALGQGPEFLTYFNYEAQQDKSGLPNDRFSAERPEGSISTLTIQRTEQRDSAMYRCASSLRGHEQFFGPGTRLTVL.

The chain links TRBV15 to TRBJ2-7; 13 bases map to TRBD2. The V and J ends lost 2 bases and 3 bases, in that order; junction bases with no gene match: 7. The CDR3 length is 17 residues. Germline CDR1 reads LNHNV; CDR2 reads YYDKDF (reference sequence). CDR3 nucleotide sequence: TGTGCCACCAGCAGATCGGGACTAGCGGGACCCCTCTACGAGCAGTACTTC. It specifies CATSRSGLAGPLYEQYF.

This clonotype was recorded a few times. The rearrangement uses TRBV7-2 and TRBJ2-7; D may be TRBD2 (6 bases). Trimming left V 5 bases short and J 1 base short, with 15 bases between. This CDR3 is 15 amino acids long. Germline CDR1 is SGHTA and CDR2 is FQGNSA. The chain's CDR3 is CASSRGSGQSYEQYF. The CDR3 bases are TGTGCCAGCAGCCGGGGTAGCGGCCAGTCCTACGAGCAGTACTTC. The whole variable domain, remainder taken from reference TRBV7-2 and TRBJ2-7, is GAGVSQSPSNKVTEKGKDVELRCDPISGHTALYWYRQSLGQGLEFLIYFQGNSAPDKSGLPSDRFSAERTGGSVSTLTIQRTQQEDSAVYLCASSRGSGQSYEQYFGPGTRLTVT.

This clonotype was seen many times. This chain connects TRBV29-1 to TRBJ2-7, with unresolved D. The V gene's germline CDR1 is SQVTM and CDR2 ANQGSEA. CDR3 size: 13 residues. Deletions cut 6 bases from V and 3 bases from J, with 15 bases between. CDR3 amino acids: CSVQSPPGYEQYF. The CDR3 coding sequence is TGCAGCGTACAGAGCCCCCCGGGCTACGAGCAGTACTTC.

The chain links TRBV15 to TRBJ2-5; 8 nucleotides match TRBD2. Per the germline V gene, CDR1 is LNHNV and CDR2 is YYDKDF (reference sequence). This CDR3 spans 19 amino acids. Trimming cost V 0 bases and J 5 bases; bases outside gene matches: 17. The CDR3 DNA sequence: TGTGCCACCAGCAGAGATTCGGGCCTAGAGCGGGAGCGCCCGGAGACCCAGTACTTC. It codes for CATSRDSGLERERPETQYF.

This clonotype was detected ten times or more. The chain uses TRBV29-1 and TRBJ2-3, with a weak D call TRBD2 (6 bases). The CDR3 is 14 amino acids. CDR1 is SQVTM, CDR2 ANQGSEA, per germline. The V end was cut by 3 bases, the J end by 4 bases, with 14 bases between. This chain's CDR3 is CSVETGLLPDTQYF. CDR3 sequence (DNA): TGCAGCGTTGAGACGGGACTCCTCCCAGATACGCAGTATTTT.

This clonotype was counted a few times. The J gene is TRBJ1-1, the V gene TRBV5-1; 7 bases are a match to TRBD1. V lost 1 base, J lost 8 bases, and 2 bases stayed unmatched. Germline-derived CDR1 and CDR2 are SGHRS and YFSETQ. The CDR3 loop spans 12 amino acids. In DNA, the CDR3 is TGCGCCAGCAGCTTGCCGGGACAGGAAGCTTTCTTT. Translated: CASSLPGQEAFF.

Ten or more counts support this clonotype. The chain uses TRBV28 and TRBJ2-7, with a weak D call TRBD1 (6 bases). The ends were cut back, 3 bases at V and 0 bases at J, with 24 bases in the middle. Germline CDR1 reads MDHEN; CDR2 reads SYDVKM. The CDR3 length is 19 residues. This CDR3 reads CASSFYLRLRQENSYEQYF. DNA for the CDR3: TGTGCCAGCAGTTTTTACCTCCGCCTTCGACAGGAGAACTCCTACGAGCAGTACTTC.